The 28 T cell receptor beta chains presented below share a single source sample, sequenced in a study of identical twins. MiXCR was run by TCRdb on the 5' RACE reads, yielding one entry per CDR3 protein. Among 650,000 to 750,000 distinct CDR3 sequences listed, approximately 22% were seen once. The same specimen was also included in a second study, on T cells expressing NK-cell markers.

Sample: PBMCs. These receptors were taken from a woman under 30 in good health.

Only a few counts were recorded for this clonotype. The chain is built from TRBV7-2 and TRBJ2-2; TRBD2 matches at 12 bases. The V and J ends lost 4 bases and 6 bases, in that order; junction bases with no gene match: 0. Germline CDR1 is SGHTA and CDR2 is FQGNSA. The CDR3 is 14 residues long. The CDR3 loop is CASSSSGGAGELFF. The CDR3, as DNA: TGTGCCAGCAGCTCTAGCGGGGGGGCCGGGGAGCTGTTTTTT.

The V and J genes are TRBV20-1 and TRBJ1-2; D gene ambiguous. Germline V gives CDR1 DFQATT, CDR2 SNEGSKA (reference sequence). Trimming left V 7 bases short and J 6 bases short, with 9 bases between. The CDR3 length is 10 residues. CDR3 loop: CSGSPNGYTF. CDR3 sequence (DNA): TGCAGTGGTTCCCCCAATGGCTACACCTTC.

This clonotype was seen only a few times. This sequence joins TRBV5-1 and TRBJ2-7; D is uncertain. Germline-derived CDR1 and CDR2 are SGHRS and YFSETQ. The V gene lost 8 bases and the J gene lost 0 bases, with 15 bases spanning the gap. The CDR3 has 14 amino acids. Here the CDR3 DNA reads TGCGCCAGTAACCTAGACTCAGCCTCCTACGAGCAGTACTTC. Amino acid sequence: CASNLDSASYEQYF.

This chain connects TRBV3-1 to TRBJ2-7; 7 bases line up with TRBD2. The CDR3 is 17 amino acids. The trim removed 6 bases at V and 3 bases at J, leaving 17 bases unmatched. From germline, CDR1 is LGHDT and CDR2 YNNKEL (reference sequence). The CDR3 protein is CASSQHWASGDLYEQYF. DNA of the CDR3: TGTGCCAGCAGTCAGCACTGGGCTAGCGGAGACCTCTACGAGCAGTACTTC.

This clonotype showed up just a few times. V and J are TRBV6-1 and TRBJ2-1; maybe TRBD1 (7 bases). V was clipped by 6 bases and J by 4 bases, with 16 bases between them. The CDR3 spans 15 residues. Germline CDR1 MNHNS, CDR2 SASEGT. The CDR3 here is CASSLSRGVYNEQFF. The CDR3 region has the DNA TGTGCCAGCAGCCTTTCCAGGGGGGTTTACAATGAGCAGTTCTTC.

This clonotype turned up a few times. This chain connects TRBV25-1 to TRBJ2-1; no firm D call. The CDR3 covers 13 residues. V lost 5 bases, J lost 7 bases, and 12 bases lay in between. Per germline, CDR1 MGHDK and CDR2 SYGVNS. The CDR3 nucleotides are TGTGCCAGCAGTTTTCTCGTTAATAATGAGCAGTTCTTC. Amino acids: CASSFLVNNEQFF.

This clonotype was observed a few times. The chain has TRBV12-3 or TRBV12-4 and TRBJ2-5; 14 nucleotides agree with TRBD2. The trim removed 6 bases at V and 4 bases at J, leaving 7 bases unmatched. This CDR3 comprises 16 residues. As DNA, the CDR3 is TGTGCCAGCAGATTGACTAGCGGGAGGGCCGGAGAGACCCAGTACTTC. As protein: CASRLTSGRAGETQYF.

The chain carries TRBV4-3 and TRBJ2-3, with TRBD2 matching 7 bases. V shed 0 bases and J 8 bases; nucleotides not matched to a gene: 8. CDR3 length equals 15 residues. The germline V gene has CDR1 LGHNA and CDR2 YSLEER. CDR3 nucleotides: TGCGCCAGCAGCCAAGATTTGCTGGGAGGGATTACGCAGTATTTT. Its translation is CASSQDLLGGITQYF.

This chain links TRBV20-1 with TRBJ2-5; D possibly matches TRBD1 or TRBD2 (6 bases each). In germline, CDR1 is DFQATT, CDR2 SNEGSKA (reference sequence). V gave up 0 bases and J gave up 1 base, with 12 bases separating them. The CDR3 contains 15 residues. CDR3 protein: CSARDGRGVQETQYF. DNA for the CDR3: TGCAGTGCTAGAGATGGAAGGGGGGTCCAAGAGACCCAGTACTTC.

This chain joins TRBV7-2 and TRBJ2-7; 8 nucleotides match TRBD1. V shed 2 bases and J 3 bases; nucleotides not matched to a gene: 6. The germline gives CDR1 SGHTA, CDR2 FQGNSA. CDR3 size: 15 residues. This CDR3 is CASSLRAGQDYEQYF. For the CDR3, the DNA is TGTGCCAGCAGCTTAAGGGCGGGACAGGACTACGAGCAGTACTTC.

This clonotype showed up just a few times. The chain joins TRBV29-1 to TRBJ2-6, with 13 bases identical to TRBD2. CDR1 is SQVTM and CDR2 is ANQGSEA in the germline V gene. The CDR3 loop spans 16 amino acids. After removal of 6 bases from V and 4 bases from J, the junction contained 6 bases not matched to a gene. The CDR3 coding sequence is TGCAGCGTCCTACTAGCGGGAGGGCCAGGGGCCAACGTCCTGACTTTC. Protein product: CSVLLAGGPGANVLTF. Drawing the rest from reference TRBV29-1 and TRBJ2-6, the complete variable domain is SAVISQKPSRDICQRGTSLTIQCQVDSQVTMMFWYRQQPGQSLTLIATANQGSEATYESGFVIDKFPISRPNLTFSTLTVSNMSPEDSSIYLCSVLLAGGPGANVLTFGAGSRLTVL.

This clonotype has at least ten counts. The chain uses TRBV29-1 and TRBJ1-2; D is uncertain. Trimming took off 3 bases at V and 0 bases at J, with 8 bases between the two ends. Germline CDR1 SQVTM, CDR2 ANQGSEA. The CDR3 totals 13 residues. The CDR3 DNA sequence: TGCAGCGTTGATCAGGCCACTAACTATGGCTACACCTTC. Its translation is CSVDQATNYGYTF. The entire variable domain, with the rest obtained from reference TRBV29-1 and TRBJ1-2, is as follows: SAVISQKPSRDICQRGTSLTIQCQVDSQVTMMFWYRQQPGQSLTLIATANQGSEATYESGFVIDKFPISRPNLTFSTLTVSNMSPEDSSIYLCSVDQATNYGYTFGSGTRLTVV.

This clonotype was counted a few times. The rearrangement uses TRBV12-3 or TRBV12-4 and TRBJ2-7; TRBD1 might be the D (6 bases). This CDR3 has 13 amino acids. Trimming shortened V by 5 bases and J by 5 bases, and 13 bases separated the two germline ends. The CDR3 coding sequence is TGTGCCAGCAGTCCTGGGACACGCGACGAGCAGTACTTC. Translated, it gives CASSPGTRDEQYF.

V gene TRBV12-3 or TRBV12-4 combines with J gene TRBJ2-5; a possible D gene is TRBD2 (5 bases). The V and J ends lost 5 bases and 7 bases respectively, with 20 bases between them. The CDR3 extends over 15 amino acids. CDR3 nucleotides: TGTGCCAGCAGTCCAGACCCCACTAGGGCCGGGACCCAGTACTTC. Translation: CASSPDPTRAGTQYF.

The chain joins TRBV20-1 to TRBJ2-3; 9 bases align to TRBD2. Germline CDR1 and CDR2: DFQATT and SNEGSKA (reference sequence). The J segment lost 9 bases and the V segment lost 6 bases, leaving 16 bases of the junction unmatched. This CDR3 has 15 residues. This chain's CDR3 is CSAGISGRVAGTQYF. In DNA form, the CDR3 reads TGCAGTGCCGGTATTAGCGGGAGAGTAGCGGGAACGCAGTATTTT.

This clonotype was seen repeatedly, ten times or more. The V and J genes are TRBV6-5 and TRBJ1-3; D gene uncertain. V was trimmed by 2 bases and J by 0 bases, leaving 5 bases between them. The CDR3 loop spans 14 amino acids. CDR1 MNHEY and CDR2 SVGAGI come from the germline V gene. CDR3 sequence: CASSYRPSGNTIYF. CDR3 DNA sequence: TGTGCCAGCAGTTACCGCCCCTCTGGAAACACCATATATTTT.

V usage is TRBV9 and J usage is TRBJ1-2, with D possibly being TRBD1 (6 bases). Trimming stripped 0 bases from V and 3 bases from J, with 12 bases between. The CDR3 has 15 amino acids. Germline V CDR1 and CDR2: SGDLS, YYNGEE. CDR3 loop: CASSVATGADYGYTF. The CDR3, as DNA: TGTGCCAGCAGCGTAGCTACGGGGGCAGACTATGGCTACACCTTC.

The CDR3 loop reads CASSIRTGGVETQYF. The CDR3 DNA reads TGTGCCAGCAGCATCAGGACAGGGGGGGTAGAGACCCAGTACTTC. The V and J genes are TRBV5-6 and TRBJ2-5; 10 bases map to TRBD1. V lost 4 bases, J lost 4 bases, and 7 bases stayed unmatched. CDR1 and CDR2 from the germline V gene are SGHDT and YYEEEE. This CDR3 has 15 residues.

The chain uses TRBV20-1 and TRBJ1-5; unclear D gene. Germline assignment: CDR1 DFQATT and CDR2 SNEGSKA (reference sequence). V was trimmed by 3 bases and J by 6 bases, leaving 9 bases between them. The CDR3 consists of 12 residues. The CDR3 nucleotides are TGCAGTGCTAGGAGTGGGTTTCAGCCCCAGCATTTT. It translates to CSARSGFQPQHF.

This sequence joins TRBV10-3 and TRBJ2-1; a weak D match, TRBD1 (5 bases). V lost 11 bases and J lost 6, with 20 bases in between. CDR3 length: 14 residues. The germline V gene has CDR1 ENHRY and CDR2 SYGVKD. The DNA of the CDR3 is TGTGCCGCCAAAGGGCCCCAGGGCACCAATGAGCAGTTCTTC. Its translation is CAAKGPQGTNEQFF.

This clonotype was picked up a small number of times. The chain employs TRBV20-1 and TRBJ2-5, with a weak D call TRBD2 (5 bases). Germline values: CDR1 DFQATT, CDR2 SNEGSKA (reference sequence). The length of the CDR3 is 12 residues. The CDR3 sequence is CTMSGRKETQYF. CDR3 coding DNA: TGCACTATGAGCGGAAGGAAAGAGACCCAGTACTTC.

The chain recombines TRBV5-1 with TRBJ2-7, with D perhaps assigned TRBD1 or TRBD2 (5 bases each). Germline V gene lookup returns CDR1 SGHRS and CDR2 YFSETQ. V lost 6 bases, J lost 0 bases, and 25 bases lay in between. The CDR3 consists of 18 residues. CDR3 in amino acids: CASNTGLVGQPSSYEQYF. CDR3 bases: TGCGCCAGCAATACGGGGCTCGTTGGGCAACCGAGCTCCTACGAGCAGTACTTC.

This chain links TRBV28 with TRBJ2-3; no reliable D call. The CDR3 runs 14 residues. Trimming cost V 4 bases and J 4 bases, with 12 bases left between them. The germline gives CDR1 MDHEN, CDR2 SYDVKM. For the CDR3, the DNA is TGTGCCAGCAGTTCGGTCCTTTCGGCAGATACGCAGTATTTT. This translates into CASSSVLSADTQYF. The full variable domain, rest sourced from reference TRBV28 and TRBJ2-3, is DVKVTQSSRYLVKRTGEKVFLECVQDMDHENMFWYRQDPGLGLRLIYFSYDVKMKEKGDIPEGYSVSREKKERFSLILESASTNQTSMYLCASSSVLSADTQYFGPGTRLTVL.

The chain links TRBV24-1 to TRBJ2-7, with D tentatively TRBD2 (5 bases). The CDR3 runs 10 residues. Germline CDR1 is KGHDR and CDR2 is SFDVKD. The chain's CDR3 is CATSDSEGSV. Written as DNA, the CDR3 is TGTGCCACCAGTGATTCCGAGGGTAGCGTC.

The sample holds many counts of this clonotype. This chain uses TRBV6-4 with TRBJ2-3, with 7 bases that match TRBD1. CDR1 and CDR2 from the germline V gene are MRHNA and SNTAGT. With V trimmed by 5 bases and J by 5 bases, 4 bases remained unmatched. This CDR3 spans 13 amino acids. The CDR3 sequence is CASSPTGRDTQYF. The CDR3, as DNA: TGTGCCAGCAGTCCGACAGGGCGAGATACGCAGTATTTT.

This clonotype showed up just a few times. The rearrangement links TRBV20-1 to TRBJ2-5, with 8 bases aligning to TRBD1. Losses at the gene ends were 2 bases for V and 5 bases for J; bases not matched to a gene: 7. Germline V CDR1 and CDR2: DFQATT, SNEGSKA (reference sequence). This CDR3 is built from 14 residues. CDR3 DNA sequence: TGCAGTGCTAGACGACAGGGGATTAGGGAGACCCAGTACTTC. It specifies CSARRQGIRETQYF.

This chain links TRBV7-7 with TRBJ2-7; D is perhaps TRBD2 (5 bases). The CDR3 is 16 amino acids. Germline loops: CDR1 SSHAT, CDR2 FNYEAQ (reference sequence). Trimming shortened V by 2 bases and J by 6 bases, and 20 bases separated the two germline ends. CDR3 sequence reads: CASSLPSGKLLGEQYF. Written as DNA, the CDR3 is TGTGCCAGCAGCTTACCGTCCGGGAAGTTACTAGGCGAGCAGTACTTC.

The gene calls are TRBV20-1 and TRBJ2-7; perhaps D is TRBD1 or TRBD2 (5 bases each). Germline V CDR1 and CDR2: DFQATT, SNEGSKA (reference sequence). V shed 7 bases and J shed 6 bases, with 13 bases lying between them. This CDR3 region has 11 residues. Here the CDR3 DNA reads TGCAGTGTCTCGGGACCGGGCGAGCAGTACTTC. Amino acid sequence: CSVSGPGEQYF.